The 18 T cell receptor beta chains below all came from one sample that was sequenced in a study of beta chain features in type 1 diabetes. The isolated RNA, all of it, was reverse transcribed, so expressed TCRB transcripts were what got sequenced. Method: immunoSEQ multiplex PCR; TCRdb's copy keeps in-frame clones and lacks some. The data contain some 410,000 clones, roughly 14% of them singletons. The sequenced sample consisted of naive CD4+ T cells from blood. These receptors all come from a young man in good health.

This clone was picked up a small number of times. The rearrangement uses TRBV15 and TRBJ1-2; D is undetermined. The V end lost 5 bases, the J end lost 5 bases, and 9 bases lay between the germline ends. This CDR3 region has 12 residues. The V gene's germline CDR1 is LNHNV and CDR2 YYDKDF (reference sequence). The CDR3 here is CATSSGAYGYTF. The CDR3 coding sequence is TGTGCCACCAGCTCCGGAGCATATGGCTACACCTTC.

This clone has a handful of counts. The chain combines TRBV28 with TRBJ2-3, with 9 bases fitting TRBD2. V was pared by 5 bases and J by 4 bases, with 13 bases of the junction left unmatched. This CDR3 comprises 17 residues. The germline gives CDR1 MDHEN, CDR2 SYDVKM. Here the CDR3 reads CASSPPVGGTSPDTQYF. CDR3 DNA sequence: TGTGCCAGCAGTCCCCCGGTTGGGGGGACTAGCCCAGATACGCAGTATTTT.

This sequence joins TRBV12-5 and TRBJ2-5; TRBD2 agrees at 10 bases. The J segment lost 5 bases and the V segment lost 4 bases, leaving 13 bases of the junction unmatched. Germline lookup yields CDR1 LGHNT and CDR2 FRNRAP. This CDR3 spans 17 amino acids. The CDR3 DNA reads as TGTGCTAGTGGTTCGAGACCAATACTAGCGGGGCATGAGACCCAGTACTTC. As protein: CASGSRPILAGHETQYF.

V gene TRBV2 combines with J gene TRBJ2-2; the D call may be TRBD1 or TRBD2 (5 bases each). The V gene lost 8 bases and the J gene lost 4 bases, with 11 bases spanning the gap. The CDR3 is 13 amino acids. Germline CDR1 reads SNHLY; CDR2 reads FYNNEI. The chain's CDR3 is CASSTGTTGELFF. CDR3 sequence (DNA): TGTGCCAGCTCTACCGGGACCACCGGGGAGCTGTTTTTT.

In this sample, this clone turned up a few times. The V call is TRBV30, the J call TRBJ2-1; TRBD2 agrees at 9 bases. The CDR3 loop spans 13 amino acids. Trimming removed 6 bases from V and 8 bases from J; junction bases left unmatched: 8. Germline CDR1 is GTSNPN and CDR2 is SVGIG (reference sequence). Written as DNA, the CDR3 is TGTGCCTGCGCTGGCGGGAGGGCGTATGAGCAGTTCTTC. Protein product: CACAGGRAYEQFF.

This clone appeared a single time. The gene calls are TRBV5-1 and TRBJ2-7, with D possibly matching TRBD1 (6 bases). Per the germline V gene, CDR1 is SGHRS and CDR2 is YFSETQ. The CDR3 consists of 15 residues. V was shortened by 4 bases and J by 6 bases, with 20 bases between the two germline ends. DNA of the CDR3: TGCGCCAGCAGCGCCGGGACAAGGACCAGCGGCGAGCAGTACTTC. Amino acids: CASSAGTRTSGEQYF. Full variable domain (rest looked up from reference TRBV5-1 and TRBJ2-7): KAGVTQTPRYLIKTRGQQVTLSCSPISGHRSVSWYQQTPGQGLQFLFEYFSETQRNKGNFPGRFSGRQFSNSRSEMNVSTLELGDSALYLCASSAGTRTSGEQYFGPGTRLTVT.

This clone was seen more than once but under ten times. The chain joins TRBV2 to TRBJ2-7, with TRBD1 matching over 7 bases. There are 15 residues in the CDR3. Losses at the gene ends were 5 bases for V and 0 bases for J; bases not matched to a gene: 7. The V gene's germline CDR1 is SNHLY and CDR2 FYNNEI. CDR3 nucleotides: TGTGCCAGCAGTCAACAGGGGCCAAACTCCTACGAGCAGTACGTC. It codes for CASSQQGPNSYEQYV.

This chain links TRBV20-1 with TRBJ2-4; perhaps D is TRBD1 or TRBD2 (5 bases each). The CDR3 is 11 amino acids. The germline V gene has CDR1 DFQATT and CDR2 SNEGSKA (reference sequence). Trimming cost V 6 bases and J 5 bases, with 8 bases left between them. This CDR3 is CSAGVENIQYF. DNA for the CDR3: TGCAGTGCGGGGGTGGAAAACATTCAGTACTTC.

In its sample, this clone was seen a few times. The chain carries TRBV4-3 and TRBJ1-1; D remains ambiguous. V was clipped by 0 bases and J by 1 base, with 9 bases between them. The CDR3 is 15 amino acids. Germline CDR1 reads LGHNA; CDR2 reads YSLEER. CDR3 in DNA: TGCGCCAGCAGCCAAGAAGCCGGGCCGAACACTGAAGCTTTCTTT. It encodes CASSQEAGPNTEAFF.

The sample holds a few counts of this clone. V usage is TRBV7-2 and J usage is TRBJ2-4; D is unresolved. The germline gives CDR1 SGHTA, CDR2 FQGNSA. This CDR3 contains 14 residues. V was clipped by 4 bases and J by 0 bases, with 7 bases between them. DNA for the CDR3: TGTGCCAGCAGCTCAAGACTAGCCAAAAACATTCAGTACTTC. Translating it yields CASSSRLAKNIQYF.

The rearrangement uses TRBV7-9 and TRBJ2-7, with TRBD2 matching 13 bases. Trimming removed 4 bases from V and 1 base from J; junction bases left unmatched: 10. The CDR3 is made up of 18 amino acids. The germline V gene has CDR1 SEHNR and CDR2 FQNEAQ (reference sequence). CDR3 in amino acids: CASSSATSGRTKSYEQYV. In nucleotides, the CDR3 is TGTGCCAGCAGCTCGGCGACTAGCGGGAGGACCAAATCCTACGAGCAGTACGTC.

This clone was observed a handful of times. This chain links TRBV2 with TRBJ2-3, with D unresolved. Germline V CDR1 and CDR2: SNHLY, FYNNEI. V shed 1 base and J shed 4 bases, with 15 bases lying between them. CDR3 length: 16 amino acids. The CDR3 nucleotides are TGTGCCAGCAGTGAAGAGATCATTAGAGGAGCAGATACGCAGTATTTT. Amino acid sequence: CASSEEIIRGADTQYF.

In this sample, this clone turned up a few times. The CDR3 nucleotides read TGCGCCAGCAGCCAAGATCCCTACGACAGCGCAATCTATGGCTACACCTTC. It encodes CASSQDPYDSAIYGYTF. V is TRBV4-3 and J is TRBJ1-2; TRBD1 might be the D (5 bases). Trimming removed 0 bases from V and 4 bases from J, with 18 bases in between. The CDR3 extends over 17 amino acids. CDR1 and CDR2 from the germline V gene are LGHNA and YSLEER.

The chain combines TRBV4-3 with TRBJ2-1; 14 positions match TRBD2. The germline CDR1 and CDR2 sequences are LGHNA and YSLEER. Trimming at V came to 0 bases and at J to 7 bases, leaving 11 bases not matched to a gene. The CDR3 has 19 residues. CDR3 sequence (DNA): TGCGCCAGCAGCCAAGATAGTGCAATGGGACTAGCGGGAGCTAATGAGCAGTTCTTC. Protein product: CASSQDSAMGLAGANEQFF.

The rearrangement uses TRBV7-9 and TRBJ1-2, with D perhaps TRBD1 (5 bases). CDR3 length: 19 residues. The V gene lost 2 bases and the J gene lost 3 bases, with 25 bases spanning the gap. Germline-derived CDR1 and CDR2 are SEHNR and FQNEAQ (reference sequence). The CDR3 DNA follows: TGTGCCAGCAGCTTACGCCCCGTCCGGGACGAAGGACGCTACTATGGCTACACCTTC. Its translation is CASSLRPVRDEGRYYGYTF.

This clone appeared once. The chain combines TRBV27 with TRBJ2-1, with TRBD2 matching over 9 bases. CDR1 and CDR2 (germline): MNHEY, SMNVEV (reference sequence). The trim removed 4 bases at V and 8 bases at J, leaving 18 bases unmatched. CDR3 size: 18 residues. The CDR3 region is CASSSRSVAGVLTHEQFF. The CDR3 DNA is TGTGCCAGCAGTTCGCGGTCAGTAGCGGGGGTCTTAACCCATGAGCAGTTCTTC.

V and J are TRBV20-1 and TRBJ2-5; 7 positions agree with TRBD2. The germline CDR1 and CDR2 sequences are DFQATT and SNEGSKA (reference sequence). CDR3 length equals 11 residues. With 5 bases clipped from V and 4 bases from J, the junction kept 1 base outside the gene matches. The CDR3 protein is CSAGGGETQYF. The CDR3 DNA reads TGCAGTGCTGGGGGGGGAGAGACCCAGTACTTC.

This clone came up a few times. This chain connects TRBV7-9 to TRBJ2-4; the D is unclear. V lost 3 bases to trimming and J lost 0 bases, with 12 bases between them. The CDR3 runs to 16 residues. CDR1 and CDR2 (germline): SEHNR, FQNEAQ (reference sequence). CDR3 loop: CASSLDSFLAKNIQYF. CDR3 nucleotides: TGTGCCAGCAGCTTGGATAGCTTCCTAGCCAAAAACATTCAGTACTTC.